This is a list of T cell receptor beta chains from one sample in a study of beta chain features in type 1 diabetes. Profiled with immunoSEQ multiplex PCR; TCRdb holds only in-frame clones, not every one. The sample shows a few hundred thousand clones, about 18% of them seen only once. The sample comprised naive CD4+ T cells from blood. The receptors derive from a woman under 30 in good health. The CDR3 runs from the conserved cysteine through the conserved F or W. Fields, in order: V gene, clone size, J gene, D gene, CDR3 protein, CDR3 DNA. A D gene is named only where the DNA matches it firmly. Clone size is not always given. Where it is, it says once, few, many or a class for expanded clones.

V: TRBV7-9
size: -
J: TRBJ2-3
D: -
CDR3: CASSQTDTQYF
DNA: TGTGCCAGCAGCCAAACAGATACGCAGTATTTT

V: TRBV7-2
size: -
J: TRBJ2-5
D: -
CDR3: CASSFAPLAGETQYF
DNA: TGTGCCAGCAGCTTCGCCCCCCTAGCAGGAGAGACCCAGTACTTC

V: TRBV5-4
size: few
J: TRBJ2-7
D: -
CDR3: CASSLGLVGAYEQYF
DNA: TGTGCCAGCAGCTTGGGGCTAGTCGGGGCCTACGAGCAGTACTTC

V: TRBV5-1
size: -
J: TRBJ2-3
D: TRBD2
CDR3: CASSFPRGGVTDTQYF
DNA: TGCGCCAGCAGCTTTCCGCGGGGGGGCGTCACAGATACGCAGTATTTT

V: TRBV18
size: few
J: TRBJ1-5
D: -
CDR3: CASSPGVNQPQHF
DNA: TGTGCCAGCTCACCAGGAGTCAATCAGCCCCAGCATTTT

V: TRBV7-9
size: -
J: TRBJ1-1
D: -
CDR3: CASSLRTNTEAFF
DNA: TGTGCCAGCAGCTTAAGGACAAACACTGAAGCTTTCTTT

V: TRBV28
size: few
J: TRBJ2-5
D: -
CDR3: CASSHGETQYF
DNA: TGTGCCAGCAGCCACGGAGAGACCCAGTACTTC

V: TRBV7-2
size: few
J: TRBJ1-1
D: TRBD1
CDR3: CASSEQGARAFF
DNA: TGTGCCAGCAGCGAACAGGGGGCTCGAGCTTTCTTT

V: TRBV5-1
size: few
J: TRBJ2-7
D: -
CDR3: CASSLARGSYEQYF
DNA: TGCGCCAGCAGCTTGGCCAGGGGATCCTACGAGCAGTACTTC

V: TRBV30
size: -
J: TRBJ1-5
D: TRBD1
CDR3: CAWGRGQNQPQHF
DNA: TGTGCCTGGGGCAGGGGGCAAAATCAGCCCCAGCATTTT

V: TRBV30
size: few
J: TRBJ1-5
D: -
CDR3: CAWSATVSNQPQHF
DNA: TGTGCCTGGAGTGCGACAGTTAGCAATCAGCCCCAGCATTTT

V: TRBV14
size: -
J: TRBJ2-1
D: TRBD2
CDR3: CASRRAGGNEQFF
DNA: TGTGCCAGCAGACGCGCGGGGGGAAATGAGCAGTTCTTC